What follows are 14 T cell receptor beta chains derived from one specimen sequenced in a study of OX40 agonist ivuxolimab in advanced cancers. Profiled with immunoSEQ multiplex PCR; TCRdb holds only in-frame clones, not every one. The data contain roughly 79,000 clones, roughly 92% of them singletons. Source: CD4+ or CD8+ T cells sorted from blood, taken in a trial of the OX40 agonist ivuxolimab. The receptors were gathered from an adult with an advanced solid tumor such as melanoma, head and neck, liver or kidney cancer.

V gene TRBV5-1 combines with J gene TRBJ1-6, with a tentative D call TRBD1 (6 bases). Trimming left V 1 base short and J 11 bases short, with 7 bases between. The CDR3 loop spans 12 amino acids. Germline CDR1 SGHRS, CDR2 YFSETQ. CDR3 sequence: CASSLTGTPLHF. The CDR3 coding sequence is TGCGCCAGCAGCTTGACAGGGACACCCCTCCACTTT.

The CDR3 sequence: CAWNEGLGNQPQHF. In DNA, the CDR3 is TGTGCCTGGAATGAAGGGTTGGGCAATCAGCCCCAGCATTTT. V and J are TRBV30 and TRBJ1-5; D remains ambiguous. This CDR3 contains 14 residues. Trimming stripped 4 bases from V and 2 bases from J, with 12 bases between. CDR1 and CDR2 (germline): GTSNPN, SVGIG (reference sequence).

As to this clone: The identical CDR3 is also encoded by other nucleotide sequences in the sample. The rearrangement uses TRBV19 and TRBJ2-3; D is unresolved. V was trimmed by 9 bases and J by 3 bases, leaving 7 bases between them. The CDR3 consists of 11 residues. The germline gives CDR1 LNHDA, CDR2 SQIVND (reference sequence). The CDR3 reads CASRLTDTQYF. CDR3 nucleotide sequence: TGTGCCAGCAGGCTGACAGATACGCAGTATTTT.

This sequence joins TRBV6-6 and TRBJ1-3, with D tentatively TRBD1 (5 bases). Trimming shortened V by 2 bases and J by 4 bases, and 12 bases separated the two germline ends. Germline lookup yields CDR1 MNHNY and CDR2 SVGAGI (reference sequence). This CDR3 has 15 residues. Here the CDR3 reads CASSYGSGAGNTIYF. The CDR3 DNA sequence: TGTGCCAGCAGTTACGGGTCCGGGGCGGGAAACACCATATATTTT.

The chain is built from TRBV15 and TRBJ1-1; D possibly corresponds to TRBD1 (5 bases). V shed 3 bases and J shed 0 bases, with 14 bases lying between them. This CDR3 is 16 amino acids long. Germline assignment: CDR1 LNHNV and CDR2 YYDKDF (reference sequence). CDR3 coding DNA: TGTGCCACCAGCAGTGGATTTAACAGGATGAACACTGAAGCTTTCTTT. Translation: CATSSGFNRMNTEAFF.

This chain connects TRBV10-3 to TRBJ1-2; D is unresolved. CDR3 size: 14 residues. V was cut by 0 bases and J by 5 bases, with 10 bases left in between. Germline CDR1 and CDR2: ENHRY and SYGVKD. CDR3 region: CAISESTGYYGYTF. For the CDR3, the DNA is TGTGCCATCAGTGAGTCGACGGGGTATTATGGCTACACCTTC.

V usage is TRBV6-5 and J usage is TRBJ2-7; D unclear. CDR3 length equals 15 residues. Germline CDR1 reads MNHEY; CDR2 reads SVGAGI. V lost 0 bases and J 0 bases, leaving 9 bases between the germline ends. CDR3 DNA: TGTGCCAGCAGTTACTCGTCGGTGAGCTCCTACGAGCAGTACTTC. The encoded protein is CASSYSSVSSYEQYF.

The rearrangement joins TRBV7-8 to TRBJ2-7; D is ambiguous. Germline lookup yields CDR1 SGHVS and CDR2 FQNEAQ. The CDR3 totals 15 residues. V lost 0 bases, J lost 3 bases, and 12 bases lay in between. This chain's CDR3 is CASSLAHDRFYEQYF. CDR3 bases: TGTGCCAGCAGCTTAGCCCACGACCGATTCTACGAGCAGTACTTC.

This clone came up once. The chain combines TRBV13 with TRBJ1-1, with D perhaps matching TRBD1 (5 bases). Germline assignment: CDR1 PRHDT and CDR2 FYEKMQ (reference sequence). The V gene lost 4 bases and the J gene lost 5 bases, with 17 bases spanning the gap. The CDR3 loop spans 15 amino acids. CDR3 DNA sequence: TGTGCCAGCAGCTATAGCTCCTTGGGGGGGACTGAAGCTTTCTTT. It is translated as CASSYSSLGGTEAFF.

The CDR3 sequence is CASSLLGSSSTDTQYF. The CDR3 DNA follows: TGTGCCAGCAGCTTATTGGGATCCTCTAGCACAGATACGCAGTATTTT. The chain couples TRBV7-3 to TRBJ2-3; D gene ambiguous. The CDR3 has 16 residues. Germline assignment: CDR1 SGHTA and CDR2 FQGTGA. Trimming stripped 2 bases from V and 0 bases from J, with 12 bases between.

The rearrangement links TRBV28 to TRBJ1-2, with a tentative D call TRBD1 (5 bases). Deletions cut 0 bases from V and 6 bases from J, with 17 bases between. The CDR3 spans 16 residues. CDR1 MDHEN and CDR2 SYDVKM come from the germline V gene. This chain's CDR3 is CASSLWSWGRHNGYTF. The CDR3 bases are TGTGCCAGCAGTTTATGGAGTTGGGGGAGACATAATGGCTACACCTTC.

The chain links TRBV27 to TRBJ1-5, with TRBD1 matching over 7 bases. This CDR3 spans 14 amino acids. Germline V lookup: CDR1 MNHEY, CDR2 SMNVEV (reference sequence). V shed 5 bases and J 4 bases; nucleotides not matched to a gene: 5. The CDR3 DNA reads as TGTGCCAGCAGTGCGAGACAGGGAAATCAGCCCCAGCATTTT. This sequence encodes CASSARQGNQPQHF.

CDR3 in DNA: TGTGCCAGCAGCTTAAGCAGAGGAGCGGGGGAGACCCAGTACTTC. Its translation: CASSLSRGAGETQYF. The chain has TRBV7-2 and TRBJ2-5, with 7 bases identical to TRBD2. V lost 2 bases, J lost 5 bases, and 8 bases stayed unmatched. The CDR3 is 15 amino acids. Germline V gene data show CDR1 as SGHTA and CDR2 as FQGNSA.

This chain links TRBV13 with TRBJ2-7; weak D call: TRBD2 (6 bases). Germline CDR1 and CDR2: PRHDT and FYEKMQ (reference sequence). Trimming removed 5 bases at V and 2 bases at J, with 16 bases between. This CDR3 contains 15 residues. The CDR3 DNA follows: TGTGCCAGCAGCACCCGGGGGTTAGTGGCCTACGAGCAGTACTTC. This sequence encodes CASSTRGLVAYEQYF.